This T cell receptor (beta chain) was profiled in a study of T cell responses to AZD1222 COVID-19 vaccine. The data were produced by immunoSEQ multiplex PCR, yet TCRdb's version contains in-frame clones alone and is incomplete. The sample contains about 150,000 clones, about nine tenths of which appear only once. Remarks on this clone: Its antigen is still unknown.

Both about-4-week and about-12-week second-dose recipients were combined. The study's findings and limits: The study identified only six AZD1222 recipients as seropositive at baseline. Clonal diversity was possibly underestimated, and the donors were mostly white British, with more females.

CDR3 size: 15 residues. Germline CDR1 LGHNA, CDR2 YSLEER. Trimming took 0 bases from V and 4 from J, leaving 12 bases between them. The V call is TRBV4-3, the J call TRBJ1-2; D is unclear. This TCR derives from an adult who received the AZD1222 COVID-19 vaccine. Material: peripheral blood, obtained 28 days after the second AZD1222 dose. The CDR3 sequence is CASSQDAGNGYGYTF. The CDR3 coding sequence is TGCGCCAGCAGCCAAGATGCGGGAAACGGCTATGGCTACACCTTC.